The clone carrying this T cell receptor (beta chain) came up many times. MiXCR was run by TCRdb on the 5' RACE reads, yielding one entry per CDR3 protein. The sample lists 90,000 to 150,000 distinct CDR3 sequences, more than 5.5% occurring once. J lost 6 bases, V lost 5 bases, and 8 bases had no gene match. Per the germline V gene, CDR1 is MDHEN and CDR2 is SYDVKM. The CDR3 loop spans 14 amino acids. This sample was included in a study of T cells after yellow fever vaccination. The sequences come from CD4+ T cells sorted from PBMCs, collected around 45 days after the first yellow fever vaccination. The chain uses TRBV28 and TRBJ2-5; 8 positions match TRBD1. The TCR sequence derives from a man aged 18 to 29 who received the YFV17D yellow fever vaccine. CDR3 nucleotide sequence: TGTGCCAGCAGTAGGACAGGGAATCTACAGACCCAGTACTTC. It codes for CASSRTGNLQTQYF.